These T cell receptor beta chains were read from a single sample in a study of vaccination and CD4 T cells after COVID-19. These TCRs' antigens remain unknown. TCRdb ran MiXCR on the PCR reads and lists one entry per CDR3 protein. The data contain nearly 25,000 distinct CDR3 sequences, under 40% of them singletons. The specimen comprised CD4+ T cells from blood, cultured in vitro, sampled about 7 months after SARS-CoV-2 vaccination. These receptors all come from a human donor who had recovered from COVID-19. Each CDR3 is given with its conserved first and last residue. Fields, in order: V gene, J gene, D gene, clone size, CDR3 DNA, CDR3 protein. The D gene is left open where the match is weak. Some rows mark clone size as missing; the rest say once, few, many or name a class of expanded clone.

>TRBV20-1|TRBJ1-2|-|few
TGCAGTGCTACCCCGACAGGCTACACTTATGGCTACACCTTC
CSATPTGYTYGYTF
>TRBV27|TRBJ1-2|TRBD1|once
TGTGCCAGCAGTTCGGACCGGACAGGGATGGCGGGCTACACCTTC
CASSSDRTGMAGYTF
>TRBV2|TRBJ2-5|-|-
TGTGCCAGCAGAAGGGGACGAGAGACCCAGTACTTC
CASRRGRETQYF
>TRBV4-2|TRBJ2-1|-|-
TGTGCCAGCAGCCAAGAAGCCAGCGGCTCCTACAATGAGCAGTTCTTC
CASSQEASGSYNEQFF
>TRBV28|TRBJ2-7|TRBD1|once
TGTGCCAGTAGACAGGGTCTGGAGTACGAGCAGTACTTC
CASRQGLEYEQYF
>TRBV5-4|TRBJ2-5|TRBD2|few
TGTGCCAGCAGACCGCGGGGGACGTACCAAGAGACCCAGTACTTC
CASRPRGTYQETQYF
>TRBV7-3|TRBJ2-1|-|-
TGTGCCAGCAGCTCGGGAACCGTGGGGAATGAGCAGTTCTTC
CASSSGTVGNEQFF
>TRBV7-9|TRBJ2-7|TRBD1|-
TGTGCCAGCAGCGACAGGGGGTTGTACGAGCAGTACTTC
CASSDRGLYEQYF
>TRBV28|TRBJ1-2|-|few
TGTGCCAGCAGTTTGAGGGGTCGAGGTGGCTACACCTTC
CASSLRGRGGYTF
>TRBV2|TRBJ2-5|TRBD1|-
TGTGCCAGTGCAGGGGGATTAGGGGAGACCCAGTACTTC
CASAGGLGETQYF
>TRBV20-1|TRBJ2-1|-|-
TGCAGTGCTAAGCAGGCACACAATGAGCAGTTCTTC
CSAKQAHNEQFF
>TRBV6-1|TRBJ1-1|-|few
TGTGCCAGCAGCCGGGGACGGTCGAGCACTGAAGCTTTCTTT
CASSRGRSSTEAFF
>TRBV19|TRBJ2-7|-|few
TGTGCCAGTAGTAGGACAGTCCTCAACGAGCAGTACTTC
CASSRTVLNEQYF
>TRBV20-1|TRBJ2-7|-|few
TGCAGTGCGCAGACAAGGGAGCAGTACTTC
CSAQTREQYF
>TRBV28|TRBJ1-1|-|-
TGTGCCAGCTCGGAAGGCAGGGGACAAGCTTTCTTT
CASSEGRGQAFF
>TRBV4-1|TRBJ2-2|-|once
TGCGCCAGCAGCAGAGGGGTGGTGGGAGTAGGCACCGGGGAGCTGTTTTTT
CASSRGVVGVGTGELFF
>TRBV28|TRBJ1-2|TRBD1|-
TGTGCCAGCAGCTCCGGGACAGGGAACTATGGCTACACCTTC
CASSSGTGNYGYTF
>TRBV20-1|TRBJ1-2|TRBD1|few
TGCAGTGCTGGACAGGGAGGGGATGGCTACACCTTC
CSAGQGGDGYTF
>TRBV20-1|TRBJ2-2|-|few
TGCAGTGCTAGCCGCACAGGGACAAAGGTCTGGCGGGAGCTGTTTTTT
CSASRTGTKVWRELFF
>TRBV20-1|TRBJ2-1|TRBD1|few
TGCAGTGCTAGGGGGACAGGGGCGGCTGGTGAGCAGTTCTTC
CSARGTGAAGEQFF
>TRBV10-3|TRBJ2-1|-|-
TGTGCCATCAGTGCCTCTGCGGAGAACAATGAGCAGTTCTTC
CAISASAENNEQFF
>TRBV20-1|TRBJ2-5|TRBD2|few
TGCAGTGCTAGACGACTAGCGGTAACGGAGGGGACCCAGTACTTC
CSARRLAVTEGTQYF
>TRBV28|TRBJ1-5|TRBD1|-
TGTGCCAGCAGTTCTTGGACAGGGGGTGAGAATCAGCCCCAGCATTTT
CASSSWTGGENQPQHF